The rows below give T cell receptor beta chains drawn from one sample of a study of T cell changes during pregnancy in multiple sclerosis. Data came from immunoSEQ multiplex PCR; TCRdb stores just in-frame clones and leaves some out. The table has 25,000 to 35,000 clones, 89% seen once; the top ten hold approximately 5%. Sequenced here: CD8+ T cells from peripheral blood mononuclear cells, sampled in the first trimester of pregnancy. The receptor source for this set is a female donor with multiple sclerosis, enrolled in a pregnancy study. Each CDR3 is given with its conserved first and last residue. Each record gives: V gene, J gene, clone size, CDR3 protein. Clone size, where shown, is once, few, many, or a class for clones that have expanded.

v_call: TRBV13
j_call: TRBJ2-1
clone_size: few
cdr3_aa: CASSLAAGADLEQFF

v_call: TRBV5-1
j_call: TRBJ2-7
clone_size: .
cdr3_aa: CASRRDLGQGLIGYF

v_call: TRBV30
j_call: TRBJ2-7
clone_size: .
cdr3_aa: CAWSYDRGSEQYF

v_call: TRBV7-2
j_call: TRBJ2-3
clone_size: .
cdr3_aa: CASSLVGSTDTQYF

v_call: TRBV28
j_call: TRBJ1-2
clone_size: .
cdr3_aa: CASSPPSRDGYTF

v_call: TRBV6-1
j_call: TRBJ2-3
clone_size: few
cdr3_aa: CASSELAGGGDTQYF

v_call: TRBV6-5
j_call: TRBJ2-7
clone_size: .
cdr3_aa: CASSYSGDSLYEQYF

v_call: TRBV5-1
j_call: TRBJ2-7
clone_size: .
cdr3_aa: CASRVLGQVNYEQYF

v_call: TRBV11-1
j_call: TRBJ2-7
clone_size: .
cdr3_aa: CASSLGRLAGGPHEQYF

v_call: TRBV4-1
j_call: TRBJ2-6
clone_size: .
cdr3_aa: CASSQSGGAGANVLTF

v_call: TRBV4-3
j_call: TRBJ2-7
clone_size: .
cdr3_aa: CASSRGEGQGDYEQYF

v_call: TRBV25-1
j_call: TRBJ2-7
clone_size: .
cdr3_aa: CASSEPDSPEQYF

v_call: TRBV19
j_call: TRBJ2-7
clone_size: .
cdr3_aa: CASSMLAGAYEQYF

v_call: TRBV12-1
j_call: TRBJ2-1
clone_size: .
cdr3_aa: CASSFRAFSGSSYNEQFF

v_call: TRBV29-1
j_call: TRBJ2-7
clone_size: .
cdr3_aa: CSVWLAGQDTYEQYF

v_call: TRBV6-4
j_call: TRBJ2-1
clone_size: .
cdr3_aa: CASSVAGGSYNEQFF

v_call: TRBV10-1
j_call: TRBJ2-5
clone_size: .
cdr3_aa: CASSDEAGQETQYF

v_call: TRBV5-1
j_call: TRBJ1-2
clone_size: .
cdr3_aa: CASSWYRGYGYTF

v_call: TRBV2
j_call: TRBJ2-5
clone_size: .
cdr3_aa: CASSKVELTGESQYF

v_call: TRBV28
j_call: TRBJ1-5
clone_size: .
cdr3_aa: CASSLFPLRECNQPQHF

v_call: TRBV2
j_call: TRBJ2-4
clone_size: once
cdr3_aa: CASLSYRQYF

v_call: TRBV7-7
j_call: TRBJ2-7
clone_size: .
cdr3_aa: CASSSGEPQIGYEQYF

v_call: TRBV7-2
j_call: TRBJ2-7
clone_size: .
cdr3_aa: CASSPSGSHYEQYF

v_call: TRBV7-9
j_call: TRBJ2-1
clone_size: .
cdr3_aa: CASSQDGTSPFDEQFF

v_call: TRBV7-2
j_call: TRBJ2-2
clone_size: .
cdr3_aa: CASSLTGGRAYGELFF